The following is a T cell receptor beta chain sequence with its context. Per the germline V gene, CDR1 is SGHDN and CDR2 is FVKESK. The CDR3 covers 14 residues. The entry originates in a study of T cells expressing NK-cell markers. TCRdb reanalyzed the 5' RACE reads and collapses them to one entry per CDR3 protein, without DNA. This sample's table reports under 500,000 distinct CDR3 sequences. The specimen sequenced was blood T cells: a sorted CD56 or NKG2C T cell subset, CD4+ or CD8+ T cells, or bulk PBMC T cells (not recorded which). The chain carries TRBV14 and TRBJ2-3. The receptor was isolated from a woman aged 18 to 69 in good health. The chain's CDR3 is CASSQVNQQQAQYF.